This T cell receptor (beta chain) was sequenced during a study of blood T cells in healthy people across ages. Study findings and constraints: Not knowing donor CMV status may have confounded expanded clonotype changes.

Of note for this clonotype: What it binds is unknown.

Germline values: CDR1 DFQATT, CDR2 SNEGSKA (reference sequence). The CDR3 sequence is 15 residues long. With 1 base clipped from V and 0 bases from J, the junction kept 3 bases outside the gene matches. Combining a sample-barcoded 5' primer with a J-beta primer mix, a second PCR ran for 7 to 11 cycles. Each CDR3 protein is one row after TCRdb ran MiXCR on the 5' RACE reads. The sample consists of about 900,000 distinct CDR3 sequences, roughly 52% of them appearing once. The rearrangement uses TRBV20-1 and TRBJ2-3, with TRBD2 identical over 8 bases. The sequenced material came from blood. The receptor's source is a man younger than 45 in good health. CDR3 residues: CSARAASGSTDTQYF. CDR3 sequence (DNA): TGCAGTGCTAGAGCTGCTAGCGGGAGCACAGATACGCAGTATTTT.